The 15 T cell receptor beta chains below all came from one sample that was sequenced in a study of blood T cells in healthy people across ages. A second PCR, run for roughly 7 to 12 cycles, used a sample-barcoded 5' primer plus a J-beta primer mix. TCRdb re-called the 5' RACE reads with MiXCR, one entry per CDR3 protein. The table shows around 800,000 distinct CDR3 sequences, with approximately 59% occurring only once. Sample: blood. Receptors originate from a man aged 30-40 years in good health.

The V call is TRBV4-2, the J call TRBJ2-2; 14 nucleotides align to TRBD2. Germline assignment: CDR1 LGHNA and CDR2 YNFKEQ. Trimming cost V 0 bases and J 4 bases; bases outside gene matches: 7. The CDR3 is made up of 19 amino acids. This chain's CDR3 is CASSQEVTSGGDGTGELFF. The CDR3 DNA follows: TGTGCCAGCAGCCAAGAAGTGACTAGCGGGGGGGATGGCACCGGGGAGCTGTTTTTT.

V gene TRBV10-3 combines with J gene TRBJ2-5, with 7 positions matching TRBD1. There are 15 residues in the CDR3. Germline-derived CDR1 and CDR2 are ENHRY and SYGVKD. Trimming removed 2 bases from V and 5 bases from J; junction bases left unmatched: 8. The CDR3 DNA reads as TGTGCCATCAGTGAGCTCGCAGGGGGATTCGAGACCCAGTACTTC. Protein product: CAISELAGGFETQYF.

This clonotype has more than one count but fewer than ten. The V call is TRBV5-6, the J call TRBJ2-1; D gene uncertain. V was clipped by 4 bases and J by 10 bases, with 12 bases between them. Germline values: CDR1 SGHDT, CDR2 YYEEEE. This CDR3 comprises 12 residues. As DNA, the CDR3 is TGTGCCAGCAGCACCACAGCGCCCGAGCAGTTCTTC. Translating it yields CASSTTAPEQFF.

The V and J genes are TRBV20-1 and TRBJ2-1; TRBD2 aligns across 11 bases. Germline CDR1 and CDR2: DFQATT and SNEGSKA (reference sequence). This CDR3 comprises 13 residues. CDR3 DNA: TGCAGACTAGCGGGGGATCGCTTGGGGGAGCAGTTCTTC. Protein sequence: CRLAGDRLGEQFF.

The gene calls are TRBV27 and TRBJ2-1, with D hard to call. The J call is uncertain, as TRBJ2-7 better fits the DNA end. CDR3 size: 12 residues. Per germline, CDR1 MNHEY and CDR2 SMNVEV (reference sequence). The CDR3 here is CASRLVRYEQYF. As DNA, the CDR3 is TGTGCCAGCCGGCTCGTTCGGTACGAGCAGTACTTC.

The chain combines TRBV28 with TRBJ2-1; the match to TRBD2 covers 7 bases. The CDR3 sequence is 13 residues long. Germline lookup yields CDR1 MDHEN and CDR2 SYDVKM. With V trimmed by 6 bases and J by 5 bases, 4 bases remained unmatched. The CDR3 DNA sequence: TGTGCCAGCAGCGGACTAGGGAACAATGAGCAGTTCTTC. Its translation: CASSGLGNNEQFF.

As for this clonotype: One end of the junction fails to match germline, which may point to a read error. The rearrangement uses TRBV9 and TRBJ2-7; tentatively, D is TRBD1 or TRBD2 (5 bases each). Germline assignment: CDR1 SGDLS and CDR2 YYNGEE. The CDR3 runs to 17 residues. DNA of the CDR3: TGTACCAGCAGCTCCCCGATCAGGGACGGAGAGACCTACGAGCAGTACTTC. The encoded protein is CTSSSPIRDGETYEQYF.

The rearrangement links TRBV4-3 to TRBJ2-1; 11 bases line up with TRBD2. Germline V gene data show CDR1 as LGHNA and CDR2 as YSLEER. The ends lost 0 bases at V and 0 bases at J; junction bases unmatched: 10. This CDR3 spans 20 amino acids. Here the CDR3 DNA reads TGCGCCAGCAGCCAAGAAGCTAGCGGGGGGCAAGTCCTCTCCTACAATGAGCAGTTCTTC. Translating gives CASSQEASGGQVLSYNEQFF.

The J gene is TRBJ2-7, the V gene TRBV4-3; perhaps TRBD1 as D (6 bases). The CDR3 contains 17 residues. Trimming shortened V by 0 bases and J by 2 bases, and 17 bases separated the two germline ends. CDR1 and CDR2 from the germline V gene are LGHNA and YSLEER. CDR3 loop: CASSQDESKAGAYEQYF. The CDR3, as DNA: TGCGCCAGCAGCCAAGATGAGTCTAAGGCAGGGGCCTACGAGCAGTACTTC.

This chain uses TRBV5-1 with TRBJ2-1, with D unclear. Germline V gene sequence: CDR1 SGHRS, CDR2 YFSETQ. V lost 4 bases to trimming and J lost 7 bases, with 15 bases between them. There are 14 residues in the CDR3. The DNA of the CDR3 is TGCGCCAGCAGCGTGTCAAGGAGTAGGAATGAGCAGTTCTTC. Residues: CASSVSRSRNEQFF. The whole variable domain, filled in from reference TRBV5-1 and TRBJ2-1, reads KAGVTQTPRYLIKTRGQQVTLSCSPISGHRSVSWYQQTPGQGLQFLFEYFSETQRNKGNFPGRFSGRQFSNSRSEMNVSTLELGDSALYLCASSVSRSRNEQFFGPGTRLTVL.

V usage is TRBV4-2 and J usage is TRBJ2-5; D is undetermined. Trimming took off 0 bases at V and 13 bases at J, with 15 bases between the two ends. The CDR3 runs to 13 residues. Looked up from germline, CDR1 is LGHNA and CDR2 is YNFKEQ. In nucleotides, the CDR3 is TGTGCCAGCAGCCAAGATGGGGTGGTGTCGGTGTACTTC. This codes for CASSQDGVVSVYF.

With regard to this clonotype: Sequence at one end of the junction differs from germline and may be a read error. This chain uses TRBV24-1 with TRBJ1-5, with D perhaps TRBD1 (5 bases). The CDR3 runs 16 residues. Looked up from germline, CDR1 is KGHDR and CDR2 is SFDVKD. CDR3 residues: CASSGKTENSNQPQHF. Written as DNA, the CDR3 is TGTGCCTCCAGTGGAAAGACAGAAAATAGCAATCAGCCCCAGCATTTT.

This clonotype turned up a few times. J is TRBJ2-1 and V is TRBV4-3; the match to TRBD2 covers 14 bases. The CDR3 has 16 amino acids. J lost 8 bases, V lost 4 bases, and 7 bases had no gene match. Germline CDR1 reads LGHNA; CDR2 reads YSLEER. CDR3 DNA sequence: TGCGCCAGCAGCCTACGACTAGCGGGGGGGCTCTATGAGCAGTTCTTC. It is translated as CASSLRLAGGLYEQFF.

This clonotype was counted once. This chain joins TRBV21-1 and TRBJ1-2. TRBV21-1 is designated a pseudogene. The CDR3 totals 17 residues. In DNA, the CDR3 is TGTGCCAGCAGTCACGAGGGCAGGGCCTCCCCCCACTATGGCTACACCTTC. Protein sequence: CASSHEGRASPHYGYTF.

This clonotype was detected only a few times. The J gene is TRBJ2-3, the V gene TRBV10-3; 9 nucleotides align to TRBD2. Germline V gene lookup returns CDR1 ENHRY and CDR2 SYGVKD. The CDR3 sequence is 16 residues long. The trim removed 0 bases at V and 6 bases at J, leaving 7 bases unmatched. CDR3 protein: CAISESIGGGGDTQYF. The CDR3 DNA is TGTGCCATCAGTGAGTCGATAGGCGGGGGGGGCGATACGCAGTATTTT.